This TCR beta chain was sequenced for a study of blood T cell repertoires in COVID-19. Study-wide context: Acute and convalescent COVID-19 samples came from the United States, Italy and Spain. The cDNA or gDNA used as material had been derived from T cells, B-cell-depleted T cells, or PBMCs.

Germline CDR1 and CDR2: MNHEY and SVGAGI. V lost 5 bases, J lost 5 bases, and 9 bases lay in between. There are 13 residues in the CDR3. Original analysis: By means of reference gene primer amplification, nucleated cell counts were estimated. The protocol was immunoSEQ multiplex PCR, while the TCRdb copy is restricted to in-frame clones and leaves out a portion. That table furnishes V, J and clone size, whereas the DNA furnished D and trimming. The data contain 20,000 to 25,000 clones, about 83% of them singletons. This clonotype originated in a human donor with active COVID-19. The donor label of this sample is uncertain. J is TRBJ1-4 and V is TRBV6-5; a possible D gene is TRBD1 (5 bases). The sample taken for sequencing was peripheral blood. The CDR3 DNA sequence: TGTGCCAGCAGTCCAGGGCCCAATGAAAAACTGTTTTTT. This translates into CASSPGPNEKLFF.